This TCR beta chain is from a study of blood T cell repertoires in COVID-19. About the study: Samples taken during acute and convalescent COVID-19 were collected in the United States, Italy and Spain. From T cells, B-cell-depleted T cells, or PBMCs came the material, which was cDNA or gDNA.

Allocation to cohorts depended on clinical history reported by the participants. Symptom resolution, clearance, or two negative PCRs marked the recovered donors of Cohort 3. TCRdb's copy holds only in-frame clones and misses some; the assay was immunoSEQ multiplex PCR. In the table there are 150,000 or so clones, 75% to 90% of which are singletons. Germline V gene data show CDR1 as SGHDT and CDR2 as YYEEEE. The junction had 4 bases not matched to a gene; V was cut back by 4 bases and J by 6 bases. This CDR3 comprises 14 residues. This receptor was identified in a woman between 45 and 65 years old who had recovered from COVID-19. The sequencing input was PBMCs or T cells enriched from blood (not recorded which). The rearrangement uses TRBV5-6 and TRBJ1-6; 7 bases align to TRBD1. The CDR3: CASSKGTVNSPLHF. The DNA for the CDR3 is TGTGCCAGCAGCAAAGGGACAGTTAATTCACCCCTCCACTTT.